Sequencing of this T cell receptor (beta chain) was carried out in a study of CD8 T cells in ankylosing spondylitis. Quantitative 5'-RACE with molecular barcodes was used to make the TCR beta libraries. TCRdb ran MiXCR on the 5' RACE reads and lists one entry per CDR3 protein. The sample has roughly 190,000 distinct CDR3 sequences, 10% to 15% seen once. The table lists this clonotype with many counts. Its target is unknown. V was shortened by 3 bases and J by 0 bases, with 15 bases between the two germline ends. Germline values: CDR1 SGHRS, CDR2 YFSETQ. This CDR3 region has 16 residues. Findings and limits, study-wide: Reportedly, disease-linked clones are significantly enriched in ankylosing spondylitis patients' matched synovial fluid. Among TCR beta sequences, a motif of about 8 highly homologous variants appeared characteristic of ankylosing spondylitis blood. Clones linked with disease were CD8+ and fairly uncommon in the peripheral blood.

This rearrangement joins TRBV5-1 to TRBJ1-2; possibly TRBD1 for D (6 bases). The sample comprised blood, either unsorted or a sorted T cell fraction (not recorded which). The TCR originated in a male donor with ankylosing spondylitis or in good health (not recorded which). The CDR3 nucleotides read TGCGCCAGCAGCTCACGACAGGATACTTCTAACTATGGCTACACCTTC. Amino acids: CASSSRQDTSNYGYTF. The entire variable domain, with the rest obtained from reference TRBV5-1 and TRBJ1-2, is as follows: KAGVTQTPRYLIKTRGQQVTLSCSPISGHRSVSWYQQTPGQGLQFLFEYFSETQRNKGNFPGRFSGRQFSNSRSEMNVSTLELGDSALYLCASSSRQDTSNYGYTFGSGTRLTVV.